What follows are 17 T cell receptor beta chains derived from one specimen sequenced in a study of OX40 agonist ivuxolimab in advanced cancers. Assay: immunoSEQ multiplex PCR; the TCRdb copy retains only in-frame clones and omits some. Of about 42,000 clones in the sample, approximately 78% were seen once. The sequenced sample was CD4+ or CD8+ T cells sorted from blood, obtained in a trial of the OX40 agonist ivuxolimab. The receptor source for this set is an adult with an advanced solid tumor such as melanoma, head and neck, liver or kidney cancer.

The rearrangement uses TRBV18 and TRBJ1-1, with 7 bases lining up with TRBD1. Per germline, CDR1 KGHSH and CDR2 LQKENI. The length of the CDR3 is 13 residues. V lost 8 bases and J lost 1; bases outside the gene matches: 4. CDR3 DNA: TGTGCCAGCCGACAGGGAGCGAACACTGAAGCTTTCTTT. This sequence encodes CASRQGANTEAFF.

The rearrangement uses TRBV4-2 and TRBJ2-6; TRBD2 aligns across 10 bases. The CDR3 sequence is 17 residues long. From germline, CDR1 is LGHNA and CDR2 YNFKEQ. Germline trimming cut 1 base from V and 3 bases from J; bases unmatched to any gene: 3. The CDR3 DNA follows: TGTGCCAGCAGCCAAGGTTTAGCGGGAGGTGGGGCCAACGTCCTGACTTTC. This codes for CASSQGLAGGGANVLTF.

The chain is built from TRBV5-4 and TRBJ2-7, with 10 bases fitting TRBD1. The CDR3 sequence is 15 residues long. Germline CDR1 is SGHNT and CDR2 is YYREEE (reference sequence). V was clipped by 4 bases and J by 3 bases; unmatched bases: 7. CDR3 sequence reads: CASSRGGDRGYEQYV. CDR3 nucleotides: TGTGCCAGCAGCCGTGGGGGGGACAGGGGCTACGAGCAGTACGTC.

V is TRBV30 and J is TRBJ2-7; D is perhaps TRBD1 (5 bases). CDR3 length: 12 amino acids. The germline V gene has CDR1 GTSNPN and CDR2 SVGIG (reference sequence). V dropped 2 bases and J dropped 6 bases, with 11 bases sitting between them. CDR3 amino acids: CAWSRQTGEQYF. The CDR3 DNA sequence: TGTGCCTGGAGTCGACAAACAGGCGAGCAGTACTTC. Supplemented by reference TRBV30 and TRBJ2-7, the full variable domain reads SQTIHQWPATLVQPVGSPLSLECTVEGTSNPNLYWYRQAAGRGLQLLFYSVGIGQISSEVPQNLSASRPQDRQFILSSKKLLLSDSGFYLCAWSRQTGEQYFGPGTRLTVT.

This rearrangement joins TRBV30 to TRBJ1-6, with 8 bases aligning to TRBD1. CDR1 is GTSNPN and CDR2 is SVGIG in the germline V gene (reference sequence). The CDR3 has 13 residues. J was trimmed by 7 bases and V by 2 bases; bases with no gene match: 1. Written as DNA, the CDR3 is TGTGCCTGGAGTAGGGACAGGAATTCACCCCTCCACTTT. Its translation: CAWSRDRNSPLHF.

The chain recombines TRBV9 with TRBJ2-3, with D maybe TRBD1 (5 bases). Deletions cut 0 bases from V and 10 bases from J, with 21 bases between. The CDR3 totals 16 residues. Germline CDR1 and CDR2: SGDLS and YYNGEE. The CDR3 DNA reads TGTGCCAGCAGCGTAGATGACAGCCTGCGACAGTCGGCGCAGTATTTT. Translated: CASSVDDSLRQSAQYF.

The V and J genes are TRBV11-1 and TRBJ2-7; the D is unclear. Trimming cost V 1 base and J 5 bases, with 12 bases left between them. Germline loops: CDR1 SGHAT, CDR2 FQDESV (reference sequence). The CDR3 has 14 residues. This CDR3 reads CASSLEVSDHEQYF. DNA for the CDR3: TGTGCCAGCAGCTTAGAGGTCAGTGACCACGAGCAGTACTTC.

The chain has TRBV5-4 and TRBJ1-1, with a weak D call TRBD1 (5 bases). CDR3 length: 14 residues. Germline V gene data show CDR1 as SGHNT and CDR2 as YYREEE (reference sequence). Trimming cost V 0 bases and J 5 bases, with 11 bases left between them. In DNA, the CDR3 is TGTGCCAGCAGCTTGGGATCCGGGGGAACTGAAGCTTTCTTT. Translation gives CASSLGSGGTEAFF. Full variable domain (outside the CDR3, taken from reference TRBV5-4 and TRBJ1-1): ETGVTQSPTHLIKTRGQQVTLRCSSQSGHNTVSWYQQALGQGPQFIFQYYREEENGRGNFPPRFSGLQFPNYSSELNVNALELDDSALYLCASSLGSGGTEAFFGQGTRLTVV.

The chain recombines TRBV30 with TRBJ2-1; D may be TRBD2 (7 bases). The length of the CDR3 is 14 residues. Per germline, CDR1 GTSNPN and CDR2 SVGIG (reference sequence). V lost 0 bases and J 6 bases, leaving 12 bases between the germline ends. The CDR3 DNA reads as TGTGCCTGGAGTGTAGGGGGAGGGCTCAATGAGCAGTTCTTC. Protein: CAWSVGGGLNEQFF.

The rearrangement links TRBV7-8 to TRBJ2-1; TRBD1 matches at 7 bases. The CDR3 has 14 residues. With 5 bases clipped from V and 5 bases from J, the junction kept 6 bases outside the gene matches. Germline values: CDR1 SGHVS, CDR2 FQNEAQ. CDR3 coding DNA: TGTGCCAGCAGCCCGCTGACAGGGAACAATGAGCAGTTCTTC. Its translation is CASSPLTGNNEQFF.

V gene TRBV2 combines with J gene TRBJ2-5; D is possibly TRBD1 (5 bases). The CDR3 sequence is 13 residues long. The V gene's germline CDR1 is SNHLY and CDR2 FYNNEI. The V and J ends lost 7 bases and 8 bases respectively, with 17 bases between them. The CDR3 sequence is CASIQDAEGTQYF. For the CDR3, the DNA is TGTGCCAGCATACAGGATGCCGAAGGAACCCAGTACTTC.

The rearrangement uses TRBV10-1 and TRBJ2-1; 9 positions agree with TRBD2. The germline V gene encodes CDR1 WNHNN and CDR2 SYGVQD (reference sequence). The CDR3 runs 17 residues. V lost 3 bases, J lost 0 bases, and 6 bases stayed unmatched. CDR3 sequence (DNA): TGCGCCAGCAGTGAAAGACTAGCGGATAGCTCCTACAATGAGCAGTTCTTC. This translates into CASSERLADSSYNEQFF.

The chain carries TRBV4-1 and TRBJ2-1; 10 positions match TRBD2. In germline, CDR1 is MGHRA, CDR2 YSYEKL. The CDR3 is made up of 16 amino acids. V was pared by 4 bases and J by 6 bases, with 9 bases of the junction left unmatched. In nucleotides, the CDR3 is TGCGCCAGCAGCCTAATACCGGGACTAGCGCTCAATGAGCAGTTCTTC. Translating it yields CASSLIPGLALNEQFF.

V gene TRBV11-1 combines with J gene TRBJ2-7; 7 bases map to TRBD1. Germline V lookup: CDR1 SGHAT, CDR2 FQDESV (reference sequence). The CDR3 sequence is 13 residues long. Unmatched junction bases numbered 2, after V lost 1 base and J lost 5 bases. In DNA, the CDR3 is TGTGCCAGCAGCTTAGATCAGGGGGACGAGCAGTACGTC. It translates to CASSLDQGDEQYV.

CDR3 protein: CASRGQGFEAFF. As DNA, the CDR3 is TGTGCCAGCAGGGGACAGGGCTTTGAAGCTTTCTTT. This chain links TRBV6-5 with TRBJ1-1, with 9 positions matching TRBD1. The ends lost 6 bases at V and 7 bases at J; junction bases unmatched: 3. Germline V gene data show CDR1 as MNHEY and CDR2 as SVGAGI. This CDR3 comprises 12 residues.

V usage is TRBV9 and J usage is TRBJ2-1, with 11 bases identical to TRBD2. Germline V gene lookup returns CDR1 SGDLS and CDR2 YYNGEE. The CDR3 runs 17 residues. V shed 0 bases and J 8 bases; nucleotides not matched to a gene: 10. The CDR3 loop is CASSVAPGTSGSDEQFF. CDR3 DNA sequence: TGTGCCAGCAGCGTAGCCCCCGGCACTAGCGGGAGTGATGAGCAGTTCTTC.

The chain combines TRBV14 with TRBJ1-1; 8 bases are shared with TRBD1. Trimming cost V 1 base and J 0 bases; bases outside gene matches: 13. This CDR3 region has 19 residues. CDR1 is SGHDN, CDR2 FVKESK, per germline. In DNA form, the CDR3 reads TGTGCCAGCAGCCAAGCCCATCGAGTGGCAGGGGGCTTGAACACTGAAGCTTTCTTT. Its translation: CASSQAHRVAGGLNTEAFF.